This is a list of T cell receptor beta chains from one sample in a study of T cells in Graves' hyperthyroidism and ophthalmopathy. A single record per CDR3 protein comes from TCRdb applying MiXCR to the multiplex PCR reads. The sample holds hundreds of thousands of distinct CDR3 sequences, approximately 14% seen once. Sequencing input: blood. Receptor source: a woman aged 35 to 49 with Graves' ophthalmopathy. The CDR3 runs from the conserved cysteine through the conserved F or W. The D gene is left open where the match is weak. Clone size is given for some rows only: seen once, a few or many times, or a class if the clone is expanded.

clone_size	j_call	v_call	d_call	cdr3_aa	cdr3_nt
many	TRBJ1-1	TRBV29-1	-	CSVKQPNTEAFF	TGCAGCGTTAAACAGCCGAACACTGAAGCTTTCTTT
few	TRBJ2-2	TRBV6-4	TRBD2	CASSGTRNTGELFF	TGTGCCAGCAGCGGGACTAGGAACACCGGGGAGCTGTTTTTT
once	TRBJ1-5	TRBV24-1	TRBD1	CATSDLGATIGTEFVNQPQHF	TGTGCCACCAGTGATTTGGGGGCCACGATCGGGACAGAATTCGTCAATCAGCCCCAGCATTTT
many	TRBJ2-7	TRBV6-2/TRBV6-3	-	CASSYFAGSYEQYF	TGTGCCAGCAGTTACTTCGCGGGATCTTACGAGCAGTACTTC
many	TRBJ1-2	TRBV7-9	TRBD1	CASSFGTGGYGYTF	TGTGCCAGCAGCTTCGGGACAGGGGGCTATGGCTACACCTTC
few	TRBJ2-5	TRBV4-1	TRBD2	CASSQVAGGETQYF	TGCGCCAGCAGCCAGGTAGCGGGGGGGGAGACCCAGTACTTC
-	TRBJ2-2	TRBV7-6	-	CASSLMTGATGELFF	TGTGCCAGCAGCTTAATGACAGGTGCCACCGGGGAGCTGTTTTTT
many	TRBJ1-1	TRBV20-1	-	CSASKKGWTEAFF	TGCAGTGCTAGTAAGAAGGGGTGGACTGAAGCTTTCTTT
many	TRBJ1-2	TRBV6-1	-	CASNLGVFDGYTF	TGTGCCAGCAACCTGGGCGTGTTCGATGGCTACACCTTC
many	TRBJ2-7	TRBV28	TRBD1	CASSPWTGSSYEQYF	TGTGCCAGCAGTCCTTGGACAGGGAGCTCCTACGAGCAGTACTTC
-	TRBJ1-1	TRBV7-2	-	CASRGQGLENTEAFF	TGTGCCAGCAGGGGGCAGGGACTAGAGAACACTGAAGCTTTCTTT
many	TRBJ2-7	TRBV6-2/TRBV6-3	-	CASRQSGTQRYEQYF	TGTGCCAGCAGACAATCCGGGACACAACGCTACGAGCAGTACTTC
many	TRBJ1-2	TRBV20-1	-	CSATGHNNYGYTF	TGCAGTGCCACGGGACACAACAACTATGGCTACACCTTC
many	TRBJ2-7	TRBV27	-	CASSLSVLGASYEQYF	TGTGCCAGCAGTTTATCGGTGTTAGGTGCCTCCTACGAGCAGTACTTC
-	TRBJ1-3	TRBV2	-	CASSEGTGSSGNTIYF	TGTGCCAGCAGTGAAGGGACGGGAAGCTCTGGAAACACCATATATTTT
many	TRBJ2-7	TRBV2	TRBD2	CASSWQASGNPEQYF	TGTGCCAGCAGTTGGCAGGCTAGCGGGAATCCCGAGCAGTACTTC
many	TRBJ2-7	TRBV28	-	CASSLTGFTYEQYF	TGTGCCAGCAGTTTAACAGGGTTTACCTACGAGCAGTACTTC
many	TRBJ2-7	TRBV28	TRBD1	CASRQTSGTGYYEQYF	TGTGCCAGCAGGCAAACCTCCGGGACAGGGTACTACGAGCAGTACTTC
few	TRBJ1-2	TRBV14	TRBD1	CASSQDNRGRYGYTF	TGTGCCAGCAGCCAAGATAACAGGGGGCGTTATGGCTACACCTTC
many	TRBJ1-5	TRBV20-1	-	CSAAGESNQPQHF	TGCAGTGCAGCAGGGGAAAGCAATCAGCCCCAGCATTTT
many	TRBJ2-2	TRBV20-1	TRBD2	CSAPGGAGRTGELFF	TGCAGTGCCCCGGGGGGTGCGGGAAGGACCGGGGAGCTGTTTTTT
many	TRBJ2-7	TRBV6-5	-	CASRRGQYEQYF	TGTGCCAGCAGGAGAGGACAGTACGAGCAGTACTTC
-	TRBJ2-5	TRBV12-3/TRBV12-4	TRBD2	CASSSFGLAGDGETQYF	TGTGCCAGCAGTTCTTTCGGGCTAGCGGGAGACGGAGAGACCCAGTACTTC
few	TRBJ2-5	TRBV6-1	-	CASSEADGQETQYF	TGTGCCAGCAGTGAAGCAGACGGTCAAGAGACCCAGTACTTC
-	TRBJ2-5	TRBV6-1	-	CASSDGSGEETQYF	TGTGCCAGCAGTGATGGTTCGGGAGAAGAGACCCAGTACTTC
few	TRBJ2-5	TRBV28	-	CASSLGSPLGETQYF	TGTGCCAGCAGTTTAGGATCCCCGTTGGGCGAGACCCAGTACTTC
many	TRBJ2-7	TRBV20-1	TRBD1	CSAKRGHEQYF	TGCAGTGCTAAGAGGGGGCACGAGCAGTACTTC
-	TRBJ1-1	TRBV29-1	-	CSGFVTPDTEAFF	TGCAGCGGTTTCGTCACGCCGGACACTGAAGCTTTCTTT
many	TRBJ2-5	TRBV24-1	TRBD1	CATSAGTGHQETQYF	TGTGCCACCAGCGCTGGGACAGGACACCAAGAGACCCAGTACTTC
many	TRBJ1-1	TRBV6-1	TRBD1	CASRLQTGYSEAFF	TGTGCCAGCAGGCTACAGACAGGGTATTCTGAAGCTTTCTTT
-	TRBJ2-7	TRBV7-9	-	CASSLLTEQYF	TGTGCCAGCAGCTTATTAACGGAGCAGTACTTC
-	TRBJ1-1	TRBV12-3/TRBV12-4	-	CASKFSWTRGTEAFF	TGTGCCAGCAAATTCTCATGGACTAGGGGCACTGAAGCTTTCTTT
many	TRBJ2-7	TRBV28	-	CASSNYEQYF	TGTGCCAGCAGCAACTACGAGCAGTACTTC
few	TRBJ2-7	TRBV20-1	-	CSARGTRGPDEQYF	TGCAGTGCTAGGGGGACTAGGGGGCCCGACGAGCAGTACTTC
many	TRBJ2-7	TRBV10-3	-	CATGGLDSYEQYF	TGTGCCACCGGGGGACTGGACTCCTACGAGCAGTACTTC
many	TRBJ1-1	TRBV29-1	-	CSVDPRGSSTEAFF	TGCAGCGTTGACCCTAGAGGGTCGAGCACTGAAGCTTTCTTT
many	TRBJ1-2	TRBV10-3	-	CAISEQWESYGYTF	TGTGCCATCAGTGAGCAGTGGGAATCCTATGGCTACACCTTC
many	TRBJ2-7	TRBV13	TRBD2	CASSPPAGGYHEQYF	TGTGCCAGCAGTCCTCCGGCGGGAGGATACCACGAGCAGTACTTC
-	TRBJ2-3	TRBV6-1	-	CASSLGIADTQYF	TGTGCCAGCTCTCTAGGCATCGCAGATACGCAGTATTTT
many	TRBJ1-2	TRBV12-3/TRBV12-4	TRBD1	CASTQDRGLLYTF	TGTGCCAGCACCCAGGACAGGGGGTTACTCTACACCTTC
many	TRBJ2-3	TRBV12-3/TRBV12-4	-	CASRRDHSTDTQYF	TGTGCCAGCAGGAGGGACCATTCCACAGATACGCAGTATTTT
many	TRBJ2-7	TRBV5-1	-	CASASSYEQYF	TGCGCCAGCGCGTCAAGCTACGAGCAGTACTTC
few	TRBJ1-2	TRBV11-1	-	CASSLAPELDGYTF	TGTGCCAGCAGCTTAGCGCCCGAGTTAGATGGCTACACCTTC
-	TRBJ2-5	TRBV6-1	-	CASRQIRFGETQYF	TGTGCCAGCCGACAGATCCGCTTCGGGGAGACCCAGTACTTC
many	TRBJ2-7	TRBV28	-	CASCPGGAYEQYF	TGTGCCAGCTGCCCAGGGGGGGCCTACGAGCAGTACTTC
many	TRBJ2-2	TRBV2	TRBD2	CATLAGENTGELFF	TGTGCCACTTTAGCGGGGGAGAACACCGGGGAGCTGTTTTTT
many	TRBJ2-5	TRBV28	TRBD1	CASSRQGVIQETQYF	TGTGCCAGCAGCAGACAGGGGGTCATTCAAGAGACCCAGTACTTC
-	TRBJ1-2	TRBV6-1	TRBD1	CASSPGQGIGGYTF	TGTGCCAGCAGTCCGGGACAGGGGATCGGCGGCTACACCTTC
many	TRBJ1-1	TRBV30	TRBD1	CAWDRGFGTEAFF	TGTGCCTGGGACAGGGGGTTCGGCACTGAAGCTTTCTTT
many	TRBJ1-2	TRBV6-5	-	CASTPGLLYGYTF	TGTGCCAGCACACCTGGACTGCTCTATGGCTACACCTTC
many	TRBJ2-7	TRBV28	TRBD1	CASSQSGQGAYEQYF	TGTGCCAGCAGTCAATCCGGACAGGGCGCCTACGAGCAGTACTTC
-	TRBJ1-2	TRBV7-9	-	CASTDGTYGYTF	TGTGCCAGCACGGACGGAACTTATGGCTACACCTTC
many	TRBJ2-3	TRBV12-3/TRBV12-4	-	CASSWTASTDTQYF	TGTGCCAGCAGCTGGACAGCTAGCACAGATACGCAGTATTTT
few	TRBJ2-7	TRBV4-3	-	CASSQADTFYEQYF	TGCGCCAGCAGCCAGGCTGACACCTTCTACGAGCAGTACTTC
-	TRBJ2-2	TRBV6-1	-	CASRTQRFPGELFF	TGTGCCAGCAGAACCCAGAGGTTCCCCGGGGAGCTGTTTTTT
many	TRBJ2-7	TRBV28	-	CASSPGISYEQYF	TGTGCCAGCAGTCCAGGAATTTCCTACGAGCAGTACTTC
many	TRBJ2-7	TRBV7-6	-	CASSLDPEYEQYF	TGTGCCAGCAGCTTAGATCCCGAGTACGAGCAGTACTTC
-	TRBJ2-7	TRBV28	TRBD1	CASGRRRTGWYHEQYF	TGTGCCAGCGGCCGTCGCCGGACAGGGTGGTACCACGAGCAGTACTTC
once	TRBJ2-7	TRBV28	-	CASTVGREQYF	TGTGCCAGCACCGTAGGGCGGGAGCAGTACTTC